The present T cell receptor beta chain was sequenced within a study of blood T cell repertoires in COVID-19. On the study more broadly: COVID-19 samples from acute and convalescent phases originated in the United States, Italy and Spain.

Clones were sequenced by immunoSEQ multiplex PCR, and TCRdb holds only the in-frame ones, with some missing. The profile covers 260,000 or so clones, with 80% to 90% appearing a single time and 3% to 4% taken by the ten largest. Everyone who took part was roughly 18 to 89 years old, and they came from about two dozen US areas. A case of COVID-19 had been met by exposed participants within 2 weeks before study entry. Sequences were obtained from PBMCs or T cells enriched from blood (not recorded which). The receptor comes from a middle-aged woman who had been exposed to COVID-19.

The CDR3 region is CASSEQGFNPEAFF. DNA for the CDR3: TGTGCCAGCAGTGAACAGGGGTTTAACCCTGAAGCTTTCTTT. The chain is built from TRBV2 and TRBJ1-1; perhaps TRBD1 as D (6 bases). CDR1 is SNHLY, CDR2 FYNNEI, per germline. The CDR3 extends over 14 amino acids. The germline V and J ends were trimmed by 2 bases and 6 bases, with 13 bases remaining between them.